Here is one T cell receptor (beta chain) with its context. Its antigen is as yet unknown. Using its own MiXCR run on the RACE reads, TCRdb lists one record per CDR3 protein. The sample contains 180,000 or so distinct CDR3 sequences, 25% to 30% of which appear only once. The CDR3 is 17 residues long. J lost 0 bases, V lost 7 bases, and 7 bases had no gene match. Looked up from germline, CDR1 is MNHNY and CDR2 is SVGAGI (reference sequence). This sample stems from a study of human T cells and chemical hapten exposure. Study-level information: Across the whole study, which lasted around 26 weeks, patients were given diphenylcyclopropenone on the scalp once a week. DPC 0.01% went on the upper back by patch test, with reading at 6 days. Overall study findings and caveats: No change in TCRs above 1 in 1000 frequency was produced by DPC sensitization.

Indicated time point: pre-sensitization, week 0. Treatment reported: therapeutic diphenylcyclopropenone sensitization with weekly scalp DPC. The sequence was collected from a woman aged 25 to 45 with alopecia areata. Some clones in this sample may be carry-over from other donors' samples. The sequencing used whole blood, collected in connection with sensitization to the hapten diphenylcyclopropenone (DPC). The chain carries TRBV6-6 and TRBJ2-6; 9 bases agree with TRBD1. Here the CDR3 DNA reads TGTGCCAGCACGGACAGGGGCCAAAACTCTGGGGCCAACGTCCTGACTTTC. Its translation is CASTDRGQNSGANVLTF.